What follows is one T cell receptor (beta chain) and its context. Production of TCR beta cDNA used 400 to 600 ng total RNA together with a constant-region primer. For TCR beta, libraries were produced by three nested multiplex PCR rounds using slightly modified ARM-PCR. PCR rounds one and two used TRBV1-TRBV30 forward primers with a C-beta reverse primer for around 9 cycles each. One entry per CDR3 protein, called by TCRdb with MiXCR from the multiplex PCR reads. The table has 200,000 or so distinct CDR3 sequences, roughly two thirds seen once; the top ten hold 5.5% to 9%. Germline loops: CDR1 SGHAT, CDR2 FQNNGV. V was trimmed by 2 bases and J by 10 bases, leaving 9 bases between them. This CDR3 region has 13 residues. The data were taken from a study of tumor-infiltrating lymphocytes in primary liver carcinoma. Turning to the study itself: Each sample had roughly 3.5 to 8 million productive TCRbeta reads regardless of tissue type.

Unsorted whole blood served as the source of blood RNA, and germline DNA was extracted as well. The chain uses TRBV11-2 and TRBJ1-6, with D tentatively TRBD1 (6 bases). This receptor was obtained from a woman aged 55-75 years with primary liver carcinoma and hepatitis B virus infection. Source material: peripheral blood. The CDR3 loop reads CASSLIGGSPLHF. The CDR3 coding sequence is TGTGCCAGCAGCTTAATCGGGGGCTCACCCCTCCACTTT.